The clone carrying this T cell receptor beta chain was detected ten times or more. Trimming removed 5 bases from V and 5 bases from J, with 21 bases in between. There are 16 residues in the CDR3. Germline V gene data show CDR1 as SGHTA and CDR2 as FQGNSA. The source of the sample is a study of spatial heterogeneity in lung cancer. Time point specified: blood at routine non-recurrence follow-up after resection. A single record per CDR3 protein comes from TCRdb applying MiXCR to the 5' RACE reads. Altogether about 19,000 distinct CDR3 sequences are present, less than 12% being singletons, with the ten largest covering 36%.

This sequence originates from a female donor with early-stage non-small cell lung cancer. The chain recombines TRBV7-2 with TRBJ2-5; D could derive from TRBD1 or TRBD2 (5 bases each). The input for sequencing was PBMCs, taken at follow-up. CDR3 bases: TGTGCCAGCAGCCCCTTCCCCCGGGACCGCATGGAGACCCAGTACTTC. Protein product: CASSPFPRDRMETQYF.